These T cell receptor beta chains were read from a single sample in a study of T cells in Graves' hyperthyroidism and ophthalmopathy. MiXCR was run by TCRdb on the multiplex PCR reads, yielding one entry per CDR3 protein. The table has 700,000 or so distinct CDR3 sequences, roughly 15% seen once. Sequencing was performed on blood. The receptor set was obtained from a man between 18 and 29 years old with Graves' hyperthyroidism. CDR3s leave out the opening cysteine and the closing phenylalanine or tryptophan. Size values are once, few and many counts, or a class for expanded clones, and some rows have none.

V gene | clone size | CDR3 protein
TRBV28 | NA | ASSSPPGIWNEQF
TRBV7-3 | many | ASSLTPGANEQF
TRBV15 | NA | ATSRRVSDQPQH
TRBV2 | NA | ASSEHSMNTEAF
TRBV7-9 | many | ASSSQIHHRGFMNTEAF
TRBV3-1 | NA | ASSPQGFLGEKLF
TRBV3-1 | many | ASSHAGDPYGYT
TRBV6-1 | many | ASVPGQGVDTEAF
TRBV7-2 | NA | ASSLGPASTDTQY
TRBV28 | many | ASSPTGITGELF
TRBV11-2 | few | ASSLGPTGRGETQY
TRBV7-9 | few | ASRYGGGWTGELF
TRBV6-2/TRBV6-3 | NA | ASSDPGLSDTQY
TRBV4-3 | few | ASSTSRQGNTEAF
TRBV29-1 | NA | SVVKRYNEQF
TRBV18 | many | ASSTTRGSELILAETQY
TRBV19 | NA | ASSITDMNTEAF
TRBV19 | NA | ASSPGPHTDTQY
TRBV19 | NA | ASSPTAGANVLT
TRBV19 | NA | ASSLFPYYEQY
TRBV7-3 | NA | ASSLISREALGKNIQY
TRBV4-1 | NA | ASSLTQGADTEAF
TRBV27 | NA | ASSLMSNLYNEQF
TRBV12-3/TRBV12-4 | few | ACSTPGPSYGYT
TRBV7-2 | NA | ASSLVGGLNTGELF
TRBV20-1 | many | SARGRAFSYNEQF
TRBV14 | NA | ASSQLASQETQY
TRBV3-1 | few | ASSQPRDRGYSKNIQY
TRBV6-2/TRBV6-3 | NA | ASSEREGRLGEQF
TRBV30 | few | AWSMAAGNQPQH
TRBV9 | NA | ASSGRRGLLVDEQF
TRBV28 | many | ASTWGGLNKNIQY
TRBV5-6 | NA | ASSLVDRPELDYGYT
TRBV20-1 | many | SAKRGAGVQETQY
TRBV7-9 | few | ASSLGASDTQY
TRBV28 | many | ASSAPGQFNEKLF
TRBV28 | many | ASSSRSTEAF
TRBV3-1 | many | ASNDGSYEQF
TRBV29-1 | many | SVWTAQETQY
TRBV18 | few | ASSSNLGQTGQY